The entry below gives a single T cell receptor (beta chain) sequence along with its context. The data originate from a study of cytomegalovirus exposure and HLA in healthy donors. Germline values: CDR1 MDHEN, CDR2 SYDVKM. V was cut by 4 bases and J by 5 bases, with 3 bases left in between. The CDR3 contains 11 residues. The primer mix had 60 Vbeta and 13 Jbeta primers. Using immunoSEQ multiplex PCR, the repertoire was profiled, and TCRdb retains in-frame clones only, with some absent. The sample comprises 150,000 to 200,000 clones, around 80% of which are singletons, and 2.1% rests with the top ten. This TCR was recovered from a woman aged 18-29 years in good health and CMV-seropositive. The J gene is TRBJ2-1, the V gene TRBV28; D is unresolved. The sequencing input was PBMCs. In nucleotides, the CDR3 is TGTGCCAGCAGTTCAAACAATGAGCAGTTCTTC. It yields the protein CASSSNNEQFF.